One sample yielded the 28 T cell receptor beta chains listed below, sequenced in a study of blood T cell repertoires in COVID-19. Only in-frame clones appear in the TCRdb table, and some are missing; sequencing was by immunoSEQ multiplex PCR. The table shows 250,000 to 300,000 clones, with about nine tenths occurring only once. The sequenced material came from peripheral blood. These receptors all stem from a woman between 45 and 65 years old who had recovered from COVID-19.

J is TRBJ1-1 and V is TRBV6-2 or TRBV6-3; 9 bases match TRBD1. V lost 2 bases and J lost 3; bases outside the gene matches: 10. Per germline, CDR1 MNHEY and CDR2 SVGEGT. The CDR3 totals 17 residues. DNA of the CDR3: TGTGCCAGCAGTTACCCGAAGGGACAGGGACGGGACACTGAAGCTTTCTTT. Amino acid sequence: CASSYPKGQGRDTEAFF.

The gene calls are TRBV7-2 and TRBJ1-4, with unresolved D. Germline CDR1 and CDR2: SGHTA and FQGNSA. V was clipped by 8 bases and J by 8 bases, with 21 bases between them. The length of the CDR3 is 15 residues. CDR3 sequence (DNA): TGTGCCAGCGCCCGGCCGGGCCTCGGGGAGGAAAAACTGTTTTTT. It is translated as CASARPGLGEEKLFF.

This clone came up once. This chain links TRBV18 with TRBJ1-5, with D maybe TRBD1 (5 bases). V dropped 2 bases and J dropped 5 bases, with 10 bases sitting between them. The germline V gene has CDR1 KGHSH and CDR2 LQKENI. This CDR3 region has 14 residues. The CDR3 nucleotides are TGTGCCAGCTCACCAAGGGGAGGGGATCAGCCCCAGCATTTT. Translation: CASSPRGGDQPQHF.

This clone was recorded only once. The chain couples TRBV9 to TRBJ2-7, with TRBD2 matching 8 bases. CDR1 is SGDLS, CDR2 YYNGEE, per germline. V was clipped by 3 bases and J by 12 bases; unmatched bases: 5. CDR3 length: 11 amino acids. The CDR3 region is CASSDRTSLYF. CDR3 nucleotides: TGTGCCAGCAGCGATCGGACTAGCCTGTACTTC. The variable domain in full, completed from reference TRBV9 and TRBJ2-7, reads DSGVTQTPKHLITATGQRVTLRCSPRSGDLSVYWYQQSLDQGLQFLIQYYNGEERAKGNILERFSAQQFPDLHSELNLSSLELGDSALYFCASSDRTSLYFGPGTRLTVT.

The chain carries TRBV2 and TRBJ1-5, with D unclear. Germline values: CDR1 SNHLY, CDR2 FYNNEI. The CDR3 spans 16 residues. V shed 1 base and J shed 7 bases, with 17 bases lying between them. The CDR3 coding sequence is TGTGCCAGCAGTGAAGGAGGCCGACGGGGATACCAGCCCCAGCATTTT. Its protein is CASSEGGRRGYQPQHF.

Only one count was recorded for this clone. The V and J genes are TRBV5-5 and TRBJ1-6; D unclear. The germline CDR1 and CDR2 sequences are SGHKS and YYEKEE (reference sequence). V dropped 3 bases and J dropped 6 bases, with 28 bases sitting between them. This CDR3 comprises 20 residues. The CDR3 DNA follows: TGTGCCAGCAGCTCAAATAAACCAGGATCTCTCACGATGATTAATTCACCCCTCCACTTT. Protein product: CASSSNKPGSLTMINSPLHF.

The genes are TRBV28 and TRBJ1-5, with 7 nucleotides matching TRBD1. The V segment lost 7 bases and the J segment 9 bases; nucleotides outside the gene matches: 12. Germline V lookup: CDR1 MDHEN, CDR2 SYDVKM. This CDR3 has 14 residues. DNA of the CDR3: TGTGCCAGCACCGAGGGACAGTCCGGCGGGCCCCAGCATTTT. Translated, it gives CASTEGQSGGPQHF.

The V gene is TRBV6-2 or TRBV6-3, the J gene TRBJ2-5; the match to TRBD2 covers 13 bases. V was clipped by 5 bases and J by 0 bases; unmatched bases: 3. CDR1 and CDR2 (germline): MNHEY, SVGEGT. The CDR3 extends over 16 amino acids. CDR3 sequence: CASSPTSGRDQETQYF. The CDR3 region has the DNA TGTGCCAGCAGTCCCACTAGCGGGAGGGACCAAGAGACCCAGTACTTC.

The chain couples TRBV9 to TRBJ2-1; 8 bases match TRBD2. J was trimmed by 0 bases and V by 0 bases; bases with no gene match: 11. This CDR3 has 19 amino acids. Germline V gene sequence: CDR1 SGDLS, CDR2 YYNGEE. This chain's CDR3 is CASSVATGTGTSSYNEQFF. The CDR3, as DNA: TGTGCCAGCAGCGTAGCCACAGGTACGGGGACTAGCTCCTACAATGAGCAGTTCTTC.

The J gene is TRBJ2-3, the V gene TRBV6-1; TRBD1 aligns across 9 bases. V dropped 2 bases and J dropped 2; count of bases not matched to a gene: 5. Germline assignment: CDR1 MNHNS and CDR2 SASEGT. This CDR3 has 16 residues. The CDR3 DNA is TGTGCCAGCAGTGAACTGACAGGGGGTATCACAGATACGCAGTATTTT. This translates into CASSELTGGITDTQYF.

The gene calls are TRBV11-1 and TRBJ1-2; D ambiguous. Germline V gene lookup returns CDR1 SGHAT and CDR2 FQDESV (reference sequence). The CDR3 covers 13 residues. The ends were cut back, 2 bases at V and 7 bases at J, with 11 bases in the middle. CDR3 nucleotide sequence: TGTGCCAGCAGCTTACTTGAGAAGTTTGGCTACACCTTC. This sequence encodes CASSLLEKFGYTF.

This clone was found many times. This rearrangement joins TRBV5-1 to TRBJ1-2; D call uncertain. Per the germline V gene, CDR1 is SGHRS and CDR2 is YFSETQ. The CDR3 extends over 13 amino acids. Trimming shortened V by 5 bases and J by 0 bases, and 8 bases separated the two germline ends. The CDR3, as DNA: TGCGCCAGCAGGGAGCGGCCTAACTATGGCTACACCTTC. Its protein product is CASRERPNYGYTF.

The chain is built from TRBV11-2 and TRBJ2-4; 7 bases are a match to TRBD2. Germline CDR1 reads SGHAT; CDR2 reads FQNNGV. Unmatched junction bases numbered 7, after V lost 2 bases and J lost 0 bases. This CDR3 contains 17 residues. In DNA, the CDR3 is TGTGCCAGCAGCTTAAGCGGGATTGGACTAGCCAAAAACATTCAGTACTTC. It yields the protein CASSLSGIGLAKNIQYF.

This clone was counted once. CDR3 in DNA: TGTGCCAGCAGCTTAATACAGGGATCCGAGCAGTACTTC. It codes for CASSLIQGSEQYF. The rearrangement links TRBV11-3 to TRBJ2-7, with D possibly being TRBD1 (6 bases). Trimming stripped 2 bases from V and 6 bases from J, with 11 bases between. The CDR3 sequence is 13 residues long. Germline CDR1 SGHNT, CDR2 YENEEA.

The CDR3 loop is CASSSTHEQFF. CDR3 bases: TGTGCCAGCTCCTCTACCCATGAGCAGTTCTTC. This chain joins TRBV28 and TRBJ2-1; no clear D gene. This CDR3 region has 11 residues. The V end was cut by 8 bases, the J end by 8 bases, with 10 bases between. In germline, CDR1 is MDHEN, CDR2 SYDVKM. Full variable domain (remainder filled in from reference TRBV28 and TRBJ2-1): DVKVTQSSRYLVKRTGEKVFLECVQDMDHENMFWYRQDPGLGLRLIYFSYDVKMKEKGDIPEGYSVSREKKERFSLILESASTNQTSMYLCASSSTHEQFFGPGTRLTVL.

This clone came up once. A junction boundary mismatches the germline segment, possibly from a read error. The rearrangement uses TRBV19 and TRBJ1-1; D unresolved. This CDR3 is built from 15 residues. Germline CDR1 LNHDA, CDR2 SQIVND (reference sequence). The CDR3 coding sequence is TGTGCCACTAGTTCAAGCTACCCCCGCGGCACTGAAGCTTTCTTT. This gives the protein CATSSSYPRGTEAFF. The full variable domain, rest sourced from reference TRBV19 and TRBJ1-1, is DGGITQSPKYLFRKEGQNVTLSCEQNLNHDAMYWYRQDPGQGLRLIYYSQIVNDFQKGDIAEGYSVSREKKESFPLTVTSAQKNPTAFYLCATSSSYPRGTEAFFGQGTRLTVV.

V usage is TRBV30 and J usage is TRBJ1-2, with 7 bases matching TRBD1. The CDR3 loop spans 12 amino acids. V lost 4 bases and J lost 10; bases outside the gene matches: 9. Germline V lookup: CDR1 GTSNPN, CDR2 SVGIG (reference sequence). CDR3 nucleotide sequence: TGTGCCTGGAACGACAGGGTTGAAGCCTACACCTTC. The encoded protein is CAWNDRVEAYTF. The full variable domain, rest sourced from reference TRBV30 and TRBJ1-2, is SQTIHQWPATLVQPVGSPLSLECTVEGTSNPNLYWYRQAAGRGLQLLFYSVGIGQISSEVPQNLSASRPQDRQFILSSKKLLLSDSGFYLCAWNDRVEAYTFGSGTRLTVV.

The rearrangement joins TRBV6-6 to TRBJ1-1, with D unresolved. Germline assignment: CDR1 MNHNY and CDR2 SVGAGI (reference sequence). This CDR3 region has 13 residues. The V end lost 4 bases, the J end lost 4 bases, and 10 bases lay between the germline ends. The CDR3 DNA follows: TGTGCCAGCAGTTTAAAAGAGGCCACTGAAGCTTTCTTT. Residues: CASSLKEATEAFF.

This clone was detected many times. The V call is TRBV30, the J call TRBJ1-2; 9 nucleotides line up with TRBD1. The CDR3 runs 14 residues. CDR1 is GTSNPN and CDR2 is SVGIG in the germline V gene (reference sequence). With V trimmed by 5 bases and J by 4 bases, 8 bases remained unmatched. As DNA, the CDR3 is TGTGCCTGGCAGACAGGGGGAAGTGGCTATGGCTACACCTTC. This sequence encodes CAWQTGGSGYGYTF.

The chain is built from TRBV9 and TRBJ2-3, with no clear D. Per the germline V gene, CDR1 is SGDLS and CDR2 is YYNGEE. CDR3 length equals 13 residues. V gave up 5 bases and J gave up 6 bases, with 13 bases separating them. The CDR3 coding sequence is TGTGCCAGCAGTGGCCACGGGTGGGATACGCAGTATTTT. Residues: CASSGHGWDTQYF.

The J gene is TRBJ1-2, the V gene TRBV28, with a tentative D call TRBD1 (6 bases). CDR3 size: 14 residues. CDR1 is MDHEN, CDR2 SYDVKM, per germline. Trimming took off 5 bases at V and 1 base at J, with 11 bases between the two ends. The CDR3 DNA follows: TGTGCCAGCAGTCGGACAGCCAATAACTATGGCTACACCTTC. This translates into CASSRTANNYGYTF.

The J gene is TRBJ2-5, the V gene TRBV4-1; 8 nucleotides agree with TRBD1. The V gene end was trimmed by 1 base and the J gene end by 5 bases; junction bases not matched to a gene: 6. This CDR3 is built from 15 residues. Germline V gene data show CDR1 as MGHRA and CDR2 as YSYEKL. The chain's CDR3 is CASSQGTGSRETQYF. CDR3 in DNA: TGCGCCAGCAGCCAAGGGACAGGGTCACGGGAGACCCAGTACTTC.

The chain carries TRBV7-9 and TRBJ2-1; 7 bases align to TRBD1. CDR1 SEHNR and CDR2 FQNEAQ come from the germline V gene (reference sequence). V lost 0 bases, J lost 2 bases, and 4 bases stayed unmatched. There are 16 residues in the CDR3. CDR3: CASSLASGGPYNEQFF. The CDR3 DNA reads as TGTGCCAGCAGCTTAGCGTCAGGGGGACCCTACAATGAGCAGTTCTTC.

The CDR3 protein is CASSLGPGGGTDTQYF. DNA of the CDR3: TGTGCCAGCAGCCTGGGACCAGGGGGTGGAACAGATACGCAGTATTTT. The chain joins TRBV5-4 to TRBJ2-3, with TRBD1 matching 7 bases. From germline, CDR1 is SGHNT and CDR2 YYREEE (reference sequence). The CDR3 extends over 16 amino acids. The V and J ends lost 4 bases and 3 bases, in that order; junction bases with no gene match: 11.

This chain links TRBV7-6 with TRBJ1-3, with D unclear. Germline V lookup: CDR1 SGHVS, CDR2 FNYEAQ. The CDR3 length is 18 residues. Trimming cost V 0 bases and J 0 bases, with 15 bases left between them. The DNA for the CDR3 is TGTGCCAGCAGCTTAGCCCAGAATATTCGCAGCTCTGGAAACACCATATATTTT. Protein sequence: CASSLAQNIRSSGNTIYF.

The CDR3 reads CASSVYRGYEQYF. In nucleotides, the CDR3 is TGTGCCAGTAGTGTTTACAGGGGATACGAGCAGTACTTC. This chain uses TRBV19 with TRBJ2-7; TRBD1 matches 7 bases. CDR1 is LNHDA and CDR2 is SQIVND in the germline V gene (reference sequence). Trimming at V came to 5 bases and at J to 4 bases, leaving 5 bases not matched to a gene. This CDR3 has 13 residues.

The chain employs TRBV2 and TRBJ1-1; tentative D call: TRBD1 (6 bases). The V gene lost 5 bases and the J gene lost 5 bases, with 9 bases spanning the gap. The CDR3 sequence is 12 residues long. Germline values: CDR1 SNHLY, CDR2 FYNNEI. The CDR3 loop reads CASSIQGTEAFF. In DNA form, the CDR3 reads TGTGCCAGCAGTATTCAGGGGACTGAAGCTTTCTTT.

This clone was picked up one time. The rearrangement uses TRBV7-2 and TRBJ2-3; TRBD2 matches at 8 bases. The germline V gene encodes CDR1 SGHTA and CDR2 FQGNSA. The junction had 16 bases not matched to a gene; V was cut back by 5 bases and J by 0 bases. The CDR3 is 19 amino acids. The CDR3 sequence: CASSPRGASGWGSTDTQYF. The CDR3 region has the DNA TGTGCCAGCAGCCCCCGAGGGGCTAGCGGGTGGGGTAGCACAGATACGCAGTATTTT.